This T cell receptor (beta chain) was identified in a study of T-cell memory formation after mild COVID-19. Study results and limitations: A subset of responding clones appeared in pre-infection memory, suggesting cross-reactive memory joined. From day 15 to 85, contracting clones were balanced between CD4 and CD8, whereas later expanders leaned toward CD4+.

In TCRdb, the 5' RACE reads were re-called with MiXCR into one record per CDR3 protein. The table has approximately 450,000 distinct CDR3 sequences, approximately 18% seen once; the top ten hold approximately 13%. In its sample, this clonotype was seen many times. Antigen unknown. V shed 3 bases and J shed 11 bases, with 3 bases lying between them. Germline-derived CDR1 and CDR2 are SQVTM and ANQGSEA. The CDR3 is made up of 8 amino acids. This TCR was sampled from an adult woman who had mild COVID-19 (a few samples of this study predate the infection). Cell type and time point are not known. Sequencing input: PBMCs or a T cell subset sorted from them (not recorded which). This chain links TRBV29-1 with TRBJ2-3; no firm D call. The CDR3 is CSVDGQYF. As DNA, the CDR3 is TGCAGCGTTGACGGGCAGTATTTT.